The present entry profiles one T cell receptor beta chain with its context. Authors' analysis steps: Reference gene primer amplification yielded estimated nucleated cell counts. Measured with immunoSEQ multiplex PCR; TCRdb has only the in-frame clones, and not every one. Clonal size and the V and J genes are those of that table, whereas D and trimming came from the DNA. The sample lists fewer than 60,000 clones; roughly nine tenths were seen once. The data belong to a study of blood T cell repertoires in COVID-19. Study information: Some COVID-19 samples were acute and others convalescent; all came from the United States, Italy and Spain. Nucleic acid was either cDNA or gDNA, and it came from T cells, B-cell-depleted T cells, or PBMCs.

The trim removed 6 bases at V and 5 bases at J, leaving 10 bases unmatched. The CDR3 length is 15 residues. Germline V gene sequence: CDR1 MDHEN, CDR2 SYDVKM. This TCR came from a human donor in a cohort sampled during active COVID-19. The chain carries TRBV28 and TRBJ2-7; 10 bases match TRBD1. The sample comprised peripheral blood. CDR3 loop: CASRTGGDWVDEQYF. Here the CDR3 DNA reads TGTGCCAGCAGGACAGGGGGCGACTGGGTGGACGAGCAGTACTTC.